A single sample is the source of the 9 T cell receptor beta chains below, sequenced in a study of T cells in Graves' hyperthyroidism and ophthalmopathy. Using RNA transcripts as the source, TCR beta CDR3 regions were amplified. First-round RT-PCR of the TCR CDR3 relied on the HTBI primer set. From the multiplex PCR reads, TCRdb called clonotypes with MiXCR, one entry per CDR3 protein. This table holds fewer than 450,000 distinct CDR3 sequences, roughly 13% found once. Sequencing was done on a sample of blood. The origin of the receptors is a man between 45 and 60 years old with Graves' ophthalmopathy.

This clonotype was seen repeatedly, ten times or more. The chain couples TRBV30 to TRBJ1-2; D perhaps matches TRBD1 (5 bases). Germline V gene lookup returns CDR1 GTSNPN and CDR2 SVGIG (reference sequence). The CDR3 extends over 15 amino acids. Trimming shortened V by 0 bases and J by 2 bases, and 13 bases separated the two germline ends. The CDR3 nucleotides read TGTGCCTGGAGTGTACCGGGCAGGGCCAACTATGGCTACACCTTC. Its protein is CAWSVPGRANYGYTF.

CDR3 bases: TGTGCCAGCAGTTTGGACAGGGGACTCTATCAGCCCCAGCATTTT. It translates to CASSLDRGLYQPQHF. This chain uses TRBV28 with TRBJ1-5, with 9 bases matching TRBD1. Unmatched junction bases numbered 5, after V lost 3 bases and J lost 5 bases. The germline CDR1 and CDR2 sequences are MDHEN and SYDVKM. This CDR3 is built from 15 residues.

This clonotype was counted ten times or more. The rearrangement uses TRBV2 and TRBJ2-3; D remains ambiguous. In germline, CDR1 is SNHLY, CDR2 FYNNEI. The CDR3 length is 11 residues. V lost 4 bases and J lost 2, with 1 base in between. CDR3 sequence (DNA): TGTGCCAGCAGTGTCACAGATACGCAGTATTTT. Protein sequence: CASSVTDTQYF.

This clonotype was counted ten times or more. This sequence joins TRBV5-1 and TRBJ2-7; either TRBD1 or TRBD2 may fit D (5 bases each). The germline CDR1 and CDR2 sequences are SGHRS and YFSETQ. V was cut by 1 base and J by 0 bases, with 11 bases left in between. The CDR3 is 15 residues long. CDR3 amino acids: CASSLKGTDSYEQYF. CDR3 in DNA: TGCGCCAGCAGCTTGAAGGGGACGGACTCCTACGAGCAGTACTTC. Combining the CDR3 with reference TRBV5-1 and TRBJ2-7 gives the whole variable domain KAGVTQTPRYLIKTRGQQVTLSCSPISGHRSVSWYQQTPGQGLQFLFEYFSETQRNKGNFPGRFSGRQFSNSRSEMNVSTLELGDSALYLCASSLKGTDSYEQYFGPGTRLTVT.

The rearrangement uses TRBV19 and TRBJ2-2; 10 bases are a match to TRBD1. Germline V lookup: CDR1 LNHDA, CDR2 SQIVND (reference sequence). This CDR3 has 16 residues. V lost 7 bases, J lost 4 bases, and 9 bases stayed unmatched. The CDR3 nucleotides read TGTGCCAGTAACGACAGGGGGCGAAGTGTCACCGGGGAGCTGTTTTTT. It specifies CASNDRGRSVTGELFF.

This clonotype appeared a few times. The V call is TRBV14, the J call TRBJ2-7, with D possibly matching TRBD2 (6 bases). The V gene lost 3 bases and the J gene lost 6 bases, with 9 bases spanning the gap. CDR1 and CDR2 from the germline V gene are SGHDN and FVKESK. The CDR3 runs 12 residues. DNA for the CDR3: TGTGCCAGCAGCCAGGGGAGGCTCGAGCAGTACTTC. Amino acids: CASSQGRLEQYF.

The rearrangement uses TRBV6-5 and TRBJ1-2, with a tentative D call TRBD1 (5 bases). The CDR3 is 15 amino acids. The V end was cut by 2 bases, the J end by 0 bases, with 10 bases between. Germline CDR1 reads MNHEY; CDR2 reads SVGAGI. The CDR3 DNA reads TGTGCCAGCAGTTACCTGACAGCCCCTAACTATGGCTACACCTTC. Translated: CASSYLTAPNYGYTF.

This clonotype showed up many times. The CDR3 reads CASSIQGKGGYTF. The CDR3 DNA reads TGTGCCAGCAGCATCCAGGGGAAAGGGGGCTACACCTTC. The chain combines TRBV11-3 with TRBJ1-2, with D tentatively TRBD1 (6 bases). The CDR3 sequence is 13 residues long. Germline V gene data show CDR1 as SGHNT and CDR2 as YENEEA. The ends were cut back, 5 bases at V and 8 bases at J, with 15 bases in the middle.

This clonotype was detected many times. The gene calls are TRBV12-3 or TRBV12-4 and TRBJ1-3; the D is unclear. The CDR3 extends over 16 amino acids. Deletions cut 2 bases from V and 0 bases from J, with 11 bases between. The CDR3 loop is CASSLRRSSSGNTIYF. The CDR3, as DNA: TGTGCCAGCAGTTTAAGACGGTCGAGCTCTGGAAACACCATATATTTT.